The 13 T cell receptor beta chains in this list originate from one sample, sequenced in a study of T cells after posttransplantation cyclophosphamide (dated by TCRdb to 2016 to 2017). The library came from the immunoSEQ multiplex PCR assay. Sourced from immuneACCESS, this table was stored by TCRdb with only in-frame sequences that have V and J called. A share of the clones is absent; for the studies checked, an unresolved V gene accounts for under half, and the remainder has no known explanation. The table for this sample lists approximately 24,000 clones, none of them counted only once. The ten largest clones capture approximately 1.5% of the sample. Sequenced material: PBMCs. The receptors here all came from a man in his forties or fifties in good health, CMV-negative, and a related stem cell transplant donor.

This clone was counted ten times or more. The rearrangement joins TRBV6-5 to TRBJ2-2, with TRBD2 identical over 10 bases. The CDR3 is 15 residues long. CDR1 is MNHEY and CDR2 is SVGAGI in the germline V gene. The ends lost 6 bases at V and 3 bases at J; junction bases unmatched: 4. The CDR3 DNA is TGTGCCAGCAGGAGGCTAGCGGGAGACACCGGGGAGCTGTTTTTT. This gives the protein CASRRLAGDTGELFF.

This clone was seen repeatedly, ten times or more. This rearrangement joins TRBV6-1 to TRBJ2-2, with TRBD1 matching over 8 bases. The CDR3 is made up of 14 amino acids. The germline V gene encodes CDR1 MNHNS and CDR2 SASEGT. J was trimmed by 9 bases and V by 2 bases; bases with no gene match: 5. DNA of the CDR3: TGTGCCAGCAGTGAAATGACAGGGGCCCGGGAGCTGTTTTTT. Translating it yields CASSEMTGARELFF.

This clone was recorded at least ten times. The gene calls are TRBV7-3 and TRBJ2-3; D not certain. The CDR3 totals 15 residues. V lost 6 bases and J 1 base, leaving 14 bases between the germline ends. Germline lookup yields CDR1 SGHTA and CDR2 FQGTGA. As DNA, the CDR3 is TGTGCCAGCAGTGCTGACGGGTACGGCACAGATACGCAGTATTTT. This codes for CASSADGYGTDTQYF.

This clone came up many times. The gene calls are TRBV19 and TRBJ2-1; 14 nucleotides align to TRBD2. Germline assignment: CDR1 LNHDA and CDR2 SQIVND (reference sequence). The CDR3 loop spans 17 amino acids. Unmatched junction bases numbered 10, after V lost 6 bases and J lost 6 bases. The CDR3 sequence is CASSPGLAGDRGNEQFF. As DNA, the CDR3 is TGTGCCAGTAGCCCGGGACTAGCGGGAGATAGGGGCAATGAGCAGTTCTTC. Combining the CDR3 with reference TRBV19 and TRBJ2-1 gives the whole variable domain DGGITQSPKYLFRKEGQNVTLSCEQNLNHDAMYWYRQDPGQGLRLIYYSQIVNDFQKGDIAEGYSVSREKKESFPLTVTSAQKNPTAFYLCASSPGLAGDRGNEQFFGPGTRLTVL.

Ten or more counts support this clone. The rearrangement links TRBV28 to TRBJ1-2, with no clear D. The CDR3 has 12 residues. Per the germline V gene, CDR1 is MDHEN and CDR2 is SYDVKM. Deletions cut 5 bases from V and 12 bases from J, with 16 bases between. The CDR3 protein is CASSRGGILHTF. The CDR3 region has the DNA TGTGCCAGCAGTAGAGGAGGGATTCTACACACCTTC.

This clone has a count of ten or more. The gene calls are TRBV6-1 and TRBJ2-1; maybe TRBD2 (5 bases). The CDR3 is made up of 15 amino acids. The germline V gene encodes CDR1 MNHNS and CDR2 SASEGT. V lost 3 bases and J lost 2, with 11 bases in between. This CDR3 is CASSDGSRPYNEQFF. The CDR3 bases are TGTGCCAGCAGTGATGGGAGTAGGCCCTACAATGAGCAGTTCTTC.

This clone was observed many times. V usage is TRBV4-1 and J usage is TRBJ1-5; 8 bases are a match to TRBD1. This CDR3 contains 16 residues. Germline assignment: CDR1 MGHRA and CDR2 YSYEKL. V lost 0 bases and J lost 3; bases outside the gene matches: 4. The CDR3 DNA is TGCGCCAGCAGCCAAGAAGGACAGGGCATCAATCAGCCCCAGCATTTT. Protein product: CASSQEGQGINQPQHF.

This clone was recorded a few times. One junction end disagrees with the germline gene, perhaps due to a read error. J is TRBJ2-2 and V is TRBV5-8; tentative D call: TRBD2 (6 bases). Per germline, CDR1 SGHTS and CDR2 YDEGEE. There are 15 residues in the CDR3. CDR3 amino acids: CASSLQIVGTGGLFF. CDR3 coding DNA: TGTGCCAGCAGCTTGCAAATAGTTGGGACCGGGGGGCTGTTTTTT.

In this sample, this clone turned up many times. The chain is built from TRBV5-5 and TRBJ2-7; D perhaps matches TRBD1 (6 bases). V was shortened by 3 bases and J by 6 bases, with 19 bases between the two germline ends. The germline V gene has CDR1 SGHKS and CDR2 YYEKEE (reference sequence). The length of the CDR3 is 15 residues. CDR3 sequence (DNA): TGTGCCAGCAGCTGGGACGGCACAGGGTTACGCGAGCAGTACTTC. Translated, it gives CASSWDGTGLREQYF. Using reference TRBV5-5 and TRBJ2-7 for the parts outside the CDR3, the full variable domain is DAGVTQSPTHLIKTRGQQVTLRCSPISGHKSVSWYQQVLGQGPQFIFQYYEKEERGRGNFPDRFSARQFPNYSSELNVNALLLGDSALYLCASSWDGTGLREQYFGPGTRLTVT.

This clone has a count of ten or more. The chain recombines TRBV5-1 with TRBJ1-1; a possible D gene is TRBD1 (6 bases). Trimming took 1 base from V and 2 from J, leaving 15 bases between them. The CDR3 has 16 amino acids. Germline CDR1 and CDR2: SGHRS and YFSETQ. The CDR3 DNA is TGCGCCAGCAGCTTGACAGGGAGCAGATTTAACACTGAAGCTTTCTTT. Amino acid sequence: CASSLTGSRFNTEAFF.

This clone has ten or more counts. This chain joins TRBV5-4 and TRBJ2-5; 8 nucleotides agree with TRBD1. With V trimmed by 4 bases and J by 3 bases, 2 bases remained unmatched. The germline V gene has CDR1 SGHNT and CDR2 YYREEE (reference sequence). The CDR3 sequence is 13 residues long. The CDR3 loop is CASSLGQEETQYF. The CDR3 coding sequence is TGTGCCAGCAGCCTGGGACAGGAAGAGACCCAGTACTTC.

This clone was seen repeatedly, ten times or more. The chain couples TRBV2 to TRBJ1-2, with D unclear. The V end was cut by 3 bases, the J end by 5 bases, with 13 bases between. The length of the CDR3 is 14 residues. CDR1 is SNHLY, CDR2 FYNNEI, per germline. CDR3 nucleotides: TGTGCCAGCAGTGAGTGGGTGGGAGTTTATGGCTACACCTTC. Protein product: CASSEWVGVYGYTF.

This clone appeared many times. The chain has TRBV5-6 and TRBJ2-1; 10 bases line up with TRBD1. This CDR3 has 15 residues. J lost 7 bases, V lost 8 bases, and 12 bases had no gene match. Germline V gene data show CDR1 as SGHDT and CDR2 as YYEEEE. CDR3 region: CASRNRDRGVNEQFF. In DNA form, the CDR3 reads TGTGCCAGTAGAAACCGGGACAGGGGAGTAAATGAGCAGTTCTTC.